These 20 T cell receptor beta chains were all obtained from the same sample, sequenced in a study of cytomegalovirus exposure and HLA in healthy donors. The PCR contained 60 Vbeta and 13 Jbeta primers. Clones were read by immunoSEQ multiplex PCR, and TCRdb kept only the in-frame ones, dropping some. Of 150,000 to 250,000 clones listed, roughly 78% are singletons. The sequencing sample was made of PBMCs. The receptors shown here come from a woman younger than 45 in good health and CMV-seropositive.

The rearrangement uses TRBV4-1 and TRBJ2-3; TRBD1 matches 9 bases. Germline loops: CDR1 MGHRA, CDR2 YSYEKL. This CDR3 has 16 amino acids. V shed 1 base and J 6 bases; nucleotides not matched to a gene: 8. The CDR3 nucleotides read TGCGCCAGCAGCCAAGCCGGGACAGGGACGAGGGATACGCAGTATTTT. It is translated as CASSQAGTGTRDTQYF.

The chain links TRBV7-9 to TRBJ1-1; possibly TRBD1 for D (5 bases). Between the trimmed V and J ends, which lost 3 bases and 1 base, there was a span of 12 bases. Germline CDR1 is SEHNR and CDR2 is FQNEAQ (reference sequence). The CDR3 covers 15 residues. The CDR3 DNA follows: TGTGCCAGCAGCTTTGGGACTTTATGGAACACTGAAGCTTTCTTT. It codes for CASSFGTLWNTEAFF.

The CDR3 DNA reads TGTGCCATCAGTGAGTCGATCAGGGGCGAAGGTGGCTACACCTTC. Amino acids: CAISESIRGEGGYTF. V usage is TRBV10-3 and J usage is TRBJ1-2; perhaps TRBD1 as D (6 bases). The germline V gene has CDR1 ENHRY and CDR2 SYGVKD. CDR3 length equals 15 residues. V lost 0 bases to trimming and J lost 7 bases, with 15 bases between them.

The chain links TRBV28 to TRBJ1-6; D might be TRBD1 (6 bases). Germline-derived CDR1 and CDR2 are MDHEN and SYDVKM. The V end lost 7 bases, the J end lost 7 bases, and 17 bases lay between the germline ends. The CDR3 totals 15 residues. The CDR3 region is CASTTGHGTNSPLHF. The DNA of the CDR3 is TGTGCCAGCACCACCGGCCACGGGACAAATTCACCCCTCCACTTT.

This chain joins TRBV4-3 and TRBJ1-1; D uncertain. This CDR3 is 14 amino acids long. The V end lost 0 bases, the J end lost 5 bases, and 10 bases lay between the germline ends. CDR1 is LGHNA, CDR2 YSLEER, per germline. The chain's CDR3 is CASSQEPRRTEAFF. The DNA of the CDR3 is TGCGCCAGCAGCCAAGAGCCCCGCAGGACTGAAGCTTTCTTT.

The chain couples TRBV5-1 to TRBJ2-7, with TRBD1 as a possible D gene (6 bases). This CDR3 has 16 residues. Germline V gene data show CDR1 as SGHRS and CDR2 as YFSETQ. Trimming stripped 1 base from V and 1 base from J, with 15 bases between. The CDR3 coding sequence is TGCGCCAGCAGCTTGTACGAAGACAGGTCTTCCTACGAGCAGTACTTC. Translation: CASSLYEDRSSYEQYF. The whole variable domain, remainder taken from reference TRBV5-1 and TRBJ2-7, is KAGVTQTPRYLIKTRGQQVTLSCSPISGHRSVSWYQQTPGQGLQFLFEYFSETQRNKGNFPGRFSGRQFSNSRSEMNVSTLELGDSALYLCASSLYEDRSSYEQYFGPGTRLTVT.

CDR3 in DNA: TGTGCCAGCAGCTTAGAGGGGGGGACTTGGAACACCATATATTTT. Residues: CASSLEGGTWNTIYF. V is TRBV7-8 and J is TRBJ1-3; TRBD1 is a possible D gene (6 bases). CDR1 and CDR2 from the germline V gene are SGHVS and FQNEAQ. The V end was cut by 1 base, the J end by 7 bases, with 14 bases between. The CDR3 runs 15 residues. The full variable domain, its missing parts supplied by reference TRBV7-8 and TRBJ1-3, is GAGVSQSPRYKVAKRGQDVALRCDPISGHVSLFWYQQALGQGPEFLTYFQNEAQLDKSGLPSDRFFAERPEGSVSTLKIQRTQQEDSAVYLCASSLEGGTWNTIYFGEGSWLTVV.

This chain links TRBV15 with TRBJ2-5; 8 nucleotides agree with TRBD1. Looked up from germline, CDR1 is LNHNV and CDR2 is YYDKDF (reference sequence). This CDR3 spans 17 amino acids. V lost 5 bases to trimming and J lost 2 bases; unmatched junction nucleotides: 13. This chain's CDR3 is CATSPRQGRGMQETQYF. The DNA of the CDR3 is TGTGCCACCAGCCCTCGACAGGGGCGAGGGATGCAAGAGACCCAGTACTTC.

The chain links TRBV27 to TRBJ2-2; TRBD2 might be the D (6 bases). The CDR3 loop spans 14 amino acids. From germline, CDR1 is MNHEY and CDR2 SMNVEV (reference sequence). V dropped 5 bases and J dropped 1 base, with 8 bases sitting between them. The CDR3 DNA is TGTGCCAGCAGTCGGGGGAGGAACACCGGGGAGCTGTTTTTT. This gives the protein CASSRGRNTGELFF.

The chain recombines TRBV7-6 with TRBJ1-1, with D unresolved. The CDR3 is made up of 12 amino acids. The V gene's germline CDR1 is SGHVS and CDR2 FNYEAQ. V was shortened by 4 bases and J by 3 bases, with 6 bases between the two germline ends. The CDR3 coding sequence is TGTGCCAGCAGCTCTATGGACACTGAAGCTTTCTTT. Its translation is CASSSMDTEAFF.

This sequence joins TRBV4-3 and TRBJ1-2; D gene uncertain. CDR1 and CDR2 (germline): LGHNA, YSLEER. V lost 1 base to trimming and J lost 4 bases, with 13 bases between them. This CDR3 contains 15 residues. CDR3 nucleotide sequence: TGCGCCAGCAGCCAAGTCTACCCAGGCACCTATGGCTACACCTTC. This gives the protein CASSQVYPGTYGYTF.

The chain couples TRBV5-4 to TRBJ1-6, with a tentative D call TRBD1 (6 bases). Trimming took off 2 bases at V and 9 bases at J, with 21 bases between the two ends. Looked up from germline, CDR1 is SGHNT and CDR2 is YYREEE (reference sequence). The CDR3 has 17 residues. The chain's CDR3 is CASSFGEAGVFSSPLHF. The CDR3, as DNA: TGTGCCAGCAGCTTCGGTGAGGCAGGGGTTTTCTCTTCACCCCTCCACTTT.

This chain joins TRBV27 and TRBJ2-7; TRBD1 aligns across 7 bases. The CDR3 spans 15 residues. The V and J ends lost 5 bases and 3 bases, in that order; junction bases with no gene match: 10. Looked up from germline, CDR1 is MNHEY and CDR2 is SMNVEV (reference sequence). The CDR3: CASSLDRAGSYEQYF. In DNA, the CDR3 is TGTGCCAGCAGTCTTGACAGGGCTGGGAGCTACGAGCAGTACTTC.

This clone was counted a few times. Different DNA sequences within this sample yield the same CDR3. The CDR3 region is CSVVVDSYSNQPQHF. The DNA of the CDR3 is TGCAGCGTTGTCGTAGACAGTTATAGCAATCAGCCCCAGCATTTT. The chain recombines TRBV29-1 with TRBJ1-5; the D gene is possibly TRBD1 (5 bases). Trimming shortened V by 4 bases and J by 0 bases, and 13 bases separated the two germline ends. CDR1 is SQVTM, CDR2 ANQGSEA, per germline. The CDR3 has 15 residues.

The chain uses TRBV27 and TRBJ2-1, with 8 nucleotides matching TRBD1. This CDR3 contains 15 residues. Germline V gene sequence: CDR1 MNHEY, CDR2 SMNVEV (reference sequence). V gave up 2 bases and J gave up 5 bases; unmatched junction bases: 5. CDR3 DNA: TGTGCCAGCAGTTTAGATTCGACAGGGGACAATGAGCAGTTCTTC. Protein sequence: CASSLDSTGDNEQFF.

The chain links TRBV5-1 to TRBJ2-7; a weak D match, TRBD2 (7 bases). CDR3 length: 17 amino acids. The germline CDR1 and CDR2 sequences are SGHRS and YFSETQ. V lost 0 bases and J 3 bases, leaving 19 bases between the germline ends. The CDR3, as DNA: TGCGCCAGCAGCTTGGTGGGGGGGCGGACAGTTGACTACGAGCAGTACTTC. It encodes CASSLVGGRTVDYEQYF.

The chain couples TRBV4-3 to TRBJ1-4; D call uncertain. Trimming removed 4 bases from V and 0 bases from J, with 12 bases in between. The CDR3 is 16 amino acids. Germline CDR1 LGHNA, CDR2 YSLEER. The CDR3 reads CASSRIYGATNEKLFF. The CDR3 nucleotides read TGCGCCAGCAGCCGAATATACGGGGCAACTAATGAAAAACTGTTTTTT.

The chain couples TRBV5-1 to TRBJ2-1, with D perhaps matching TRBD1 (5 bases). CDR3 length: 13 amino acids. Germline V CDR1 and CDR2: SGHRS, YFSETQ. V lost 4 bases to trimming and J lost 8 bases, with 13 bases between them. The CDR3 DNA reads TGCGCCAGCAGCCCGAGTCCCAGGGATGAGCAGTTCTTC. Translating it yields CASSPSPRDEQFF.

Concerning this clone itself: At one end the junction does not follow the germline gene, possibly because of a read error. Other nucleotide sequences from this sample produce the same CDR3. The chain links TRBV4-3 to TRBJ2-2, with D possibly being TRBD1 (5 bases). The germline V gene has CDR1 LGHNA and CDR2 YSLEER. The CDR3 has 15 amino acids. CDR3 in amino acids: CASSQASDSVGELFF. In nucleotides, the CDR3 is TGCGCCAGCAGTCAAGCATCCGACAGTGTCGGGGAGCTGTTTTTT.

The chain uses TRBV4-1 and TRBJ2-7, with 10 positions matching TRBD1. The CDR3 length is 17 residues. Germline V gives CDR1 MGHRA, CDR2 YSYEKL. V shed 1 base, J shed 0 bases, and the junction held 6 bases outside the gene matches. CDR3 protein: CASSQATGTGDSYEQYF. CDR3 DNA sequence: TGCGCCAGCAGCCAAGCCACCGGGACAGGGGACTCCTACGAGCAGTACTTC.